A selection of T cell receptor beta chains follows, all from one sample in a study of T cells in Graves' hyperthyroidism and ophthalmopathy. TCRdb reprocessed the multiplex PCR reads via MiXCR and lists one record per CDR3 protein. The sample yields about 640,000 distinct CDR3 sequences, about a fifth seen once. Source material: blood. These receptors were taken from a man younger than 45 with Graves' ophthalmopathy. CDR3s include the opening cysteine and the closing phenylalanine or tryptophan. The D gene is left open where the match is weak. Clone size is not always given. Where it is, it says once, few, many or a class for expanded clones.

abundance: many; v_gene: TRBV28; d_gene: TRBD1; j_gene: TRBJ2-1; CDR3nt: TGTGCCAGCAGTCAAAGACCCAACCTACAGGGGCAATACAATGAGCAGTTCTTC; CDR3aa: CASSQRPNLQGQYNEQFF
abundance: many; v_gene: TRBV28; d_gene: .; j_gene: TRBJ1-2; CDR3nt: TGTGCCAGCAGGCCTACAGGGTCCTATGGCTACACCTTC; CDR3aa: CASRPTGSYGYTF
abundance: .; v_gene: TRBV6-2/TRBV6-3; d_gene: .; j_gene: TRBJ2-7; CDR3nt: TGTGCCAGCAGTTACTCAAGGACAAGAATCTACGGGCAGTACTTC; CDR3aa: CASSYSRTRIYGQYF
abundance: .; v_gene: TRBV6-2/TRBV6-3; d_gene: .; j_gene: TRBJ2-7; CDR3nt: TGTGCCAGCAACCCCGGACAGTCCTACGAGCAGTACTTC; CDR3aa: CASNPGQSYEQYF
abundance: many; v_gene: TRBV30; d_gene: .; j_gene: TRBJ1-4; CDR3nt: TGTGCCTGGAGTGTGGGTGCGGTGAATGAAAAACTGTTTTTT; CDR3aa: CAWSVGAVNEKLFF
abundance: many; v_gene: TRBV5-1; d_gene: TRBD1; j_gene: TRBJ1-2; CDR3nt: TGCGCCAGCAGCGACTCCGGGACAGCATCCTATGGCTACACCTTC; CDR3aa: CASSDSGTASYGYTF
abundance: .; v_gene: TRBV7-2; d_gene: .; j_gene: TRBJ2-2; CDR3nt: TGTGCCAGCAGCTTAGGACTTATCACCGGGGAGCTGTTTTTT; CDR3aa: CASSLGLITGELFF
abundance: many; v_gene: TRBV27; d_gene: .; j_gene: TRBJ2-1; CDR3nt: TGTGCCAGCAGTTTATCTAGAGAAAGCTCCTACAATGAGCAGTTCTTC; CDR3aa: CASSLSRESSYNEQFF
abundance: .; v_gene: TRBV24-1; d_gene: .; j_gene: TRBJ2-3; CDR3nt: TGTGCCACCAGTGATTTGGACAAAGTCAATACGCAGTATTTT; CDR3aa: CATSDLDKVNTQYF
abundance: .; v_gene: TRBV27; d_gene: .; j_gene: TRBJ1-6; CDR3nt: TGTGCCAGCACCGAGGGGGGGGGCTCCTATAATTCACCCCTCCACTTT; CDR3aa: CASTEGGGSYNSPLHF
abundance: .; v_gene: TRBV27; d_gene: .; j_gene: TRBJ2-3; CDR3nt: TGTGCCAGCAGTTTCAGCCCTAGCACAGATACGCAGTATTTT; CDR3aa: CASSFSPSTDTQYF
abundance: .; v_gene: TRBV20-1; d_gene: TRBD2; j_gene: TRBJ2-1; CDR3nt: TGCAGTGCTTCGAGCGGGAGTATGTACAATGAGCAGTTCTTC; CDR3aa: CSASSGSMYNEQFF
abundance: few; v_gene: TRBV27; d_gene: .; j_gene: TRBJ2-1; CDR3nt: TGTGCCAGCAGTTTATCCGGGACACGAGGTGATGAGCAGTTCTTC; CDR3aa: CASSLSGTRGDEQFF
abundance: many; v_gene: TRBV28; d_gene: .; j_gene: TRBJ1-1; CDR3nt: TGTGCCAGCAGTTTACTACCTGGAACGTGGCCCGACACTGAAGCTTTCTTT; CDR3aa: CASSLLPGTWPDTEAFF
abundance: many; v_gene: TRBV20-1; d_gene: .; j_gene: TRBJ2-3; CDR3nt: TGCAGTGCTCGCGACGGAAGCAACACAGATACGCAGTATTTT; CDR3aa: CSARDGSNTDTQYF
abundance: few; v_gene: TRBV9; d_gene: TRBD2; j_gene: TRBJ2-7; CDR3nt: TGTGCCAGCAGCGTAGCGGGAGGAACCTACGAGCAGTACTTC; CDR3aa: CASSVAGGTYEQYF
abundance: .; v_gene: TRBV28; d_gene: TRBD1; j_gene: TRBJ1-4; CDR3nt: TGTGCCAGCAGTAGAACAGGGGTTACAACTAATGAAAAACTGTTTTTT; CDR3aa: CASSRTGVTTNEKLFF
abundance: once; v_gene: TRBV9; d_gene: .; j_gene: TRBJ1-3; CDR3nt: TGTGCCAGCAGCTCTCAATACAGGGAGATACGAGGAAACACCATATATTTT; CDR3aa: CASSSQYREIRGNTIYF
abundance: few; v_gene: TRBV5-1; d_gene: .; j_gene: TRBJ2-2; CDR3nt: TGCGCCAGCACGCAGGGGAGCACCGGGGAGCTGTTTTTT; CDR3aa: CASTQGSTGELFF
abundance: few; v_gene: TRBV7-9; d_gene: .; j_gene: TRBJ2-2; CDR3nt: TGTGCCAGCAGCTTAGTCCGGGCCCACACCGGGGAGCTGTTTTTT; CDR3aa: CASSLVRAHTGELFF
abundance: few; v_gene: TRBV20-1; d_gene: TRBD1; j_gene: TRBJ1-6; CDR3nt: TGCAGTGCCGCCCGGGACAGTAGTAATTCACCCCTCCACTTT; CDR3aa: CSAARDSSNSPLHF
abundance: few; v_gene: TRBV7-6; d_gene: TRBD2; j_gene: TRBJ2-1; CDR3nt: TGTGCCAGCAGCCCGCCGGGACTAGCGGGAAAGAGGGAGCAGTTCTTC; CDR3aa: CASSPPGLAGKREQFF
abundance: .; v_gene: TRBV10-3; d_gene: .; j_gene: TRBJ2-2; CDR3nt: TGTGCCGCCACTTCTACGAGCGGGTCCCCCACCGGGGAGCTGTTTTTT; CDR3aa: CAATSTSGSPTGELFF
abundance: .; v_gene: TRBV28; d_gene: .; j_gene: TRBJ2-7; CDR3nt: TGTGCCAGCAGTTTAAATGACGAGCAGTACTTC; CDR3aa: CASSLNDEQYF
abundance: .; v_gene: TRBV24-1; d_gene: TRBD2; j_gene: TRBJ2-7; CDR3nt: TGTGCCACCGCTAGCGGGAGCTCCTACGAGCAGTACTTC; CDR3aa: CATASGSSYEQYF
abundance: many; v_gene: TRBV7-9; d_gene: .; j_gene: TRBJ2-1; CDR3nt: TGTGCCAGCGGGTGGCGGAGCTCCTACAATGAGCAGTTCTTC; CDR3aa: CASGWRSSYNEQFF
abundance: .; v_gene: TRBV5-1; d_gene: TRBD2; j_gene: TRBJ2-5; CDR3nt: TGCGCCAGCAGCCCCCTGACTAGCGGGAGGATTGTGGGGGAGACCCAGTACTTC; CDR3aa: CASSPLTSGRIVGETQYF
abundance: many; v_gene: TRBV20-1; d_gene: TRBD2; j_gene: TRBJ2-2; CDR3nt: TGCAGTGCTAGGTCTCTAGCGGGAGGTGCCGGGGAGCTGTTTTTT; CDR3aa: CSARSLAGGAGELFF
abundance: .; v_gene: TRBV5-1; d_gene: .; j_gene: TRBJ1-5; CDR3nt: TGCGCCAGCAGCATGCCCGGGAGGTCAAATCAGCCCCAGCATTTT; CDR3aa: CASSMPGRSNQPQHF
abundance: .; v_gene: TRBV29-1; d_gene: .; j_gene: TRBJ1-3; CDR3nt: TGCAGCGTTGAGGATATGGACATCTCTGGAAACACCATATATTTT; CDR3aa: CSVEDMDISGNTIYF
abundance: .; v_gene: TRBV10-3; d_gene: .; j_gene: TRBJ1-6; CDR3nt: TGTGCCATCAGTGAGTCATTATTCTCACCCCTCCACTTT; CDR3aa: CAISESLFSPLHF
abundance: many; v_gene: TRBV28; d_gene: .; j_gene: TRBJ1-4; CDR3nt: TGTGCCAGCAGTTTCAATCCACAGGGTGCAACTAATGAAAAACTGTTTTTT; CDR3aa: CASSFNPQGATNEKLFF
abundance: .; v_gene: TRBV5-1; d_gene: .; j_gene: TRBJ2-6; CDR3nt: TGCGCCAGCAGCTTGGGGACGTCCCTCTCTGGGGCCAACGTCCTGACTTTC; CDR3aa: CASSLGTSLSGANVLTF
abundance: .; v_gene: TRBV6-2/TRBV6-3; d_gene: .; j_gene: TRBJ2-1; CDR3nt: TGTGCCAGCAGTTTACTTATGAATGAGCAGTTCTTC; CDR3aa: CASSLLMNEQFF
abundance: many; v_gene: TRBV7-9; d_gene: TRBD1; j_gene: TRBJ2-7; CDR3nt: TGTGCCAGCAGCCCACCGACAGGGACCTACGAGCAGTACTTC; CDR3aa: CASSPPTGTYEQYF
abundance: .; v_gene: TRBV11-2; d_gene: .; j_gene: TRBJ2-3; CDR3nt: TGTGCCAGCAGCTTAGTGTACAGTAGCACAGATACGCAGTATTTT; CDR3aa: CASSLVYSSTDTQYF